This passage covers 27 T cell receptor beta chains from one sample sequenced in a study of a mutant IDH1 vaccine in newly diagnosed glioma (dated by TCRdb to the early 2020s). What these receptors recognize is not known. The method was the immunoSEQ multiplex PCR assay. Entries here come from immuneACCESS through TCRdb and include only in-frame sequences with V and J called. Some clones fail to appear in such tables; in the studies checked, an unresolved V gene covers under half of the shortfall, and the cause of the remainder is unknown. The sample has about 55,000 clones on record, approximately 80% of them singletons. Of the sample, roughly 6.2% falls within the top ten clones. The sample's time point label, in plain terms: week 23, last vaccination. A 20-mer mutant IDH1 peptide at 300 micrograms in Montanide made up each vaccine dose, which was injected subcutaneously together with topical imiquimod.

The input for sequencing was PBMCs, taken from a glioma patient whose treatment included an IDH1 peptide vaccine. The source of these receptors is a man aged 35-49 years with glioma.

The CDR3 loop is CASRPTADSVLNTEAFF. The CDR3 nucleotides are TGTGCCAGCAGACCCACAGCGGATTCCGTGTTGAACACTGAAGCTTTCTTT. The chain employs TRBV7-9 and TRBJ1-1; D call uncertain. This CDR3 has 17 amino acids. V lost 6 bases and J 0 bases, leaving 20 bases between the germline ends. Per germline, CDR1 SEHNR and CDR2 FQNEAQ (reference sequence).

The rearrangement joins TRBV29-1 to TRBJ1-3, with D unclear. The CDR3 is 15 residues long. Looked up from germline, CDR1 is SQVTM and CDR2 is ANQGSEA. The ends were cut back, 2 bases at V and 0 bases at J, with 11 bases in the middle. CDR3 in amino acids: CSVERLSSSGNTIYF. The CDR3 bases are TGCAGCGTTGAACGACTGAGCTCCTCTGGAAACACCATATATTTT. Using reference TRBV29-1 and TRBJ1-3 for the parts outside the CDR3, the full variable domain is SAVISQKPSRDICQRGTSLTIQCQVDSQVTMMFWYRQQPGQSLTLIATANQGSEATYESGFVIDKFPISRPNLTFSTLTVSNMSPEDSSIYLCSVERLSSSGNTIYFGEGSWLTVV.

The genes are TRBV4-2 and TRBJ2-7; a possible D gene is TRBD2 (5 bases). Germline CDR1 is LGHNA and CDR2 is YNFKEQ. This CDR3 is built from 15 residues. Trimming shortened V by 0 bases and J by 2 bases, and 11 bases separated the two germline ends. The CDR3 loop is CASSQELLATYEQYF. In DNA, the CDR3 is TGTGCCAGCAGCCAAGAATTGCTAGCCACCTACGAGCAGTACTTC.

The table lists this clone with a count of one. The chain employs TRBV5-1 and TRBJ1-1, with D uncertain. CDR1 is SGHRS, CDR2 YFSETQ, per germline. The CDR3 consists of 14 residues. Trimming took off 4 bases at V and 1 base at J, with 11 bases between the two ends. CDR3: CASSPSAGNTEAFF. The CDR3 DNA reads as TGCGCCAGCAGCCCCTCCGCAGGGAACACTGAAGCTTTCTTT.

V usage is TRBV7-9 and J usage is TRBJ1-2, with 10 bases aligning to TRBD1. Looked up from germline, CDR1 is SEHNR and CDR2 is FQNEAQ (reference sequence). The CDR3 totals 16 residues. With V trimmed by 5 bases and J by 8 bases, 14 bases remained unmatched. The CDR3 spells CASSPKLTGGRWGYTF. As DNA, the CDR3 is TGTGCCAGCAGCCCTAAATTGACAGGGGGCAGGTGGGGCTACACCTTC.

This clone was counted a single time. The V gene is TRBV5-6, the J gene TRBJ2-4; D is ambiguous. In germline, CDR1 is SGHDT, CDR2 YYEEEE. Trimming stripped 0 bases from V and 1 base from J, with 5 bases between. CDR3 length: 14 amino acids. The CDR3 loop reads CASSLGFAKNIQYF. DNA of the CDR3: TGTGCCAGCAGCTTGGGTTTTGCCAAAAACATTCAGTACTTC.

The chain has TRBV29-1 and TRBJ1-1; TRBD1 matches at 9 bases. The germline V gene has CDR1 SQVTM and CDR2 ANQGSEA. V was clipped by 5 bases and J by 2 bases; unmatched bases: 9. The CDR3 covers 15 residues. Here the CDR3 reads CSVSRDRALNTEAFF. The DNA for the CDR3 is TGCAGCGTTTCCCGGGACAGGGCCCTTAACACTGAAGCTTTCTTT.

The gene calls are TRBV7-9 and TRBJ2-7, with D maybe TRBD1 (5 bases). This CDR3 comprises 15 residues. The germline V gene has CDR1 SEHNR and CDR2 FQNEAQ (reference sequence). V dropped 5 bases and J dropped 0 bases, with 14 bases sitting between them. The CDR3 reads CASSSLTASSYEQYF. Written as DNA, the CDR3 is TGTGCCAGCAGCAGCCTGACAGCGTCCTCCTACGAGCAGTACTTC.

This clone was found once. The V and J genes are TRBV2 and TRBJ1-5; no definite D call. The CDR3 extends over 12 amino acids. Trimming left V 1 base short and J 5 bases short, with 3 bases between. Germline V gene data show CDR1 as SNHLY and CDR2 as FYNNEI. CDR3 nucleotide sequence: TGTGCCAGCAGTGAAGGGGATCAGCCCCAGCATTTT. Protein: CASSEGDQPQHF.

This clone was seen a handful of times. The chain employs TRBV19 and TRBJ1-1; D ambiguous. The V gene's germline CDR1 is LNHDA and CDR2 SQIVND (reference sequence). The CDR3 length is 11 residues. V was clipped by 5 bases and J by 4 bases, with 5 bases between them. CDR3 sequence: CASSAGTEAFF. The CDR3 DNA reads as TGTGCCAGTAGTGCGGGCACTGAAGCTTTCTTT.

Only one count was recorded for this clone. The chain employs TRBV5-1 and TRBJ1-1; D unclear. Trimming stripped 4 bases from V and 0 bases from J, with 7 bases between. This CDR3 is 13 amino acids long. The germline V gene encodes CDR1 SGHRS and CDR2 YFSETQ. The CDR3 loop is CASSLFMNTEAFF. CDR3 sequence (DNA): TGCGCCAGCAGCCTGTTCATGAACACTGAAGCTTTCTTT.

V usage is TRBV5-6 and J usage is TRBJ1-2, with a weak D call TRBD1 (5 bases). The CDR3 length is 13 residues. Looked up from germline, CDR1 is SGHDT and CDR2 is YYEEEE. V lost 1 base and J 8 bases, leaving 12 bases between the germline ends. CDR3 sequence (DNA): TGTGCCAGCAGCTTGAACAGGATAGGGGGCTACACCTTC. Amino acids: CASSLNRIGGYTF.

The CDR3, as DNA: TGTGCCAGCAGCACCGGACAGGGGAGGACTGAAGCTTTCTTT. Protein sequence: CASSTGQGRTEAFF. The genes are TRBV6-6 and TRBJ1-1; 9 nucleotides line up with TRBD1. Germline CDR1 MNHNY, CDR2 SVGAGI (reference sequence). The CDR3 totals 14 residues. J lost 5 bases, V lost 6 bases, and 7 bases had no gene match.

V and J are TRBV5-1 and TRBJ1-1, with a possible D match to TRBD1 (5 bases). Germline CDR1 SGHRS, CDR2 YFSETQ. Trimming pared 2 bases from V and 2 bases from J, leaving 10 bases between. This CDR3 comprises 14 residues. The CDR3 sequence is CASSFQTDNTEAFF. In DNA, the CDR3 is TGCGCCAGCAGCTTTCAGACAGATAACACTGAAGCTTTCTTT.

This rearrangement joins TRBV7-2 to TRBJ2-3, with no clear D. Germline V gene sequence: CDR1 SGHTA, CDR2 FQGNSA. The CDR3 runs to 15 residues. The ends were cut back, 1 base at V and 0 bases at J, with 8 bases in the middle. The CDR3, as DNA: TGTGCCAGCAGCTTAGTTGCGTCCAGCACAGATACGCAGTATTTT. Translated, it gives CASSLVASSTDTQYF.

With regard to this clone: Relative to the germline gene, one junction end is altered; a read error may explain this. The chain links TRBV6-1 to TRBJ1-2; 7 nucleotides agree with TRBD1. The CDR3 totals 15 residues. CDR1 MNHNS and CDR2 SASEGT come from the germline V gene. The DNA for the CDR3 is TGTGCCAGCAGTGAAACGGGACAGCTAAACTCTGGCTACACCTTC. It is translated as CASSETGQLNSGYTF.

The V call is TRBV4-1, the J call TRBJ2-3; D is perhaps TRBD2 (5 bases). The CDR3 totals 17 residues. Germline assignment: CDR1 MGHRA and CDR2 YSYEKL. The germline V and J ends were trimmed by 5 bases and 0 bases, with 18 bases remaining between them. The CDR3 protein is CASSAAAAEISTDTQYF. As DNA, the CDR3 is TGCGCCAGCAGCGCCGCCGCAGCGGAGATTAGCACAGATACGCAGTATTTT.

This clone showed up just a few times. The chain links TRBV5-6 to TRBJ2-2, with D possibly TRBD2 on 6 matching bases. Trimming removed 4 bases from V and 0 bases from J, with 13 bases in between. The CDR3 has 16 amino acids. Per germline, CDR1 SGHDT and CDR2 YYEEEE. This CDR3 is CASSRTGGSNTGELFF. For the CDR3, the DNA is TGTGCCAGCAGCCGGACCGGGGGTTCGAACACCGGGGAGCTGTTTTTT.

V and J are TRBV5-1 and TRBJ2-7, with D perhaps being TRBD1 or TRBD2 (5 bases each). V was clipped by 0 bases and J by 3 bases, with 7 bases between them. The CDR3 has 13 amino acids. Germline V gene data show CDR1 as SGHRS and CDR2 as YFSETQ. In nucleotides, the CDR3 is TGCGCCAGCAGCTTGGGGGGGATCTACGAGCAGTACTTC. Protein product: CASSLGGIYEQYF. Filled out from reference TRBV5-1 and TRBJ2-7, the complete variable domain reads KAGVTQTPRYLIKTRGQQVTLSCSPISGHRSVSWYQQTPGQGLQFLFEYFSETQRNKGNFPGRFSGRQFSNSRSEMNVSTLELGDSALYLCASSLGGIYEQYFGPGTRLTVT.

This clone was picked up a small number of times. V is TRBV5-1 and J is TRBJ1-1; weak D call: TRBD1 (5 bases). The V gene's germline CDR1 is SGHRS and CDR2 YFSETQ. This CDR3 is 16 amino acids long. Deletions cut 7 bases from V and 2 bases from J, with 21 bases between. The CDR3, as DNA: TGCGCCAGCCGCCGGGACGGCGGGGATTTAAACACTGAAGCTTTCTTT. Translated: CASRRDGGDLNTEAFF.

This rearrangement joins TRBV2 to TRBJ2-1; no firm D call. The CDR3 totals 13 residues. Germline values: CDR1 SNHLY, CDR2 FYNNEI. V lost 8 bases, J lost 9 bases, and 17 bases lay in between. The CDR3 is CASYTIRYGEQFF. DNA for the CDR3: TGTGCCAGCTACACCATACGGTATGGTGAGCAGTTCTTC.

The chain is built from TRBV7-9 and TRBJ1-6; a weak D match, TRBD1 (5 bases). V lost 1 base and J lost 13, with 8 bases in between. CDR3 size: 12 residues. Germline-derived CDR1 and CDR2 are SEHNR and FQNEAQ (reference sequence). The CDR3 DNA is TGTGCCAGCAGCTTAGGGGGCCCCCCCCTCCACTTT. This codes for CASSLGGPPLHF.

CDR3 nucleotides: TGTGCCAGCGGAACAGAGTACAGGGGGGCCTATGGCTACACCTTC. The encoded protein is CASGTEYRGAYGYTF. The chain employs TRBV6-5 and TRBJ1-2; 8 bases align to TRBD1. Looked up from germline, CDR1 is MNHEY and CDR2 is SVGAGI. The V gene end was trimmed by 8 bases and the J gene end by 4 bases; junction bases not matched to a gene: 12. The CDR3 totals 15 residues.

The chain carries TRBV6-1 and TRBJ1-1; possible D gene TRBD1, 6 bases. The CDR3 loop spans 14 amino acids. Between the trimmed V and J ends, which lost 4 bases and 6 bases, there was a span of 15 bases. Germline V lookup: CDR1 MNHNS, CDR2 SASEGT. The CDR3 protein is CASSGNGQSAEAFF. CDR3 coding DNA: TGTGCCAGCAGTGGTAATGGACAGTCCGCTGAAGCTTTCTTT.

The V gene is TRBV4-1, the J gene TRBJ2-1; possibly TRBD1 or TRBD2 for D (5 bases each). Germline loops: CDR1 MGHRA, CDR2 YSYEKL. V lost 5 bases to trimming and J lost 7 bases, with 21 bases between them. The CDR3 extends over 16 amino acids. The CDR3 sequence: CASSEGDASARNEQFF. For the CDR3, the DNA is TGCGCCAGCAGCGAAGGGGACGCCTCGGCGCGAAATGAGCAGTTCTTC.

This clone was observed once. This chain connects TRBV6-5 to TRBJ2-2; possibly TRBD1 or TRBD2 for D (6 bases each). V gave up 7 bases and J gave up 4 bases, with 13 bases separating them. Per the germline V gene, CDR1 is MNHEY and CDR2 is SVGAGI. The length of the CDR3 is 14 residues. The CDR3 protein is CASKFRGRTGELFF. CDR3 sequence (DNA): TGTGCCAGCAAGTTTCGGGGGCGCACCGGGGAGCTGTTTTTT.

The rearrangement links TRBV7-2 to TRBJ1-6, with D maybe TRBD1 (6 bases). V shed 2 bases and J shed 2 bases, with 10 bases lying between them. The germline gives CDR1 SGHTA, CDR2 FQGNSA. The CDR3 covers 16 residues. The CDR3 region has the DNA TGTGCCAGCAGCTTATACAGGGACACCTATAATTCACCCCTCCACTTT. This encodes CASSLYRDTYNSPLHF.